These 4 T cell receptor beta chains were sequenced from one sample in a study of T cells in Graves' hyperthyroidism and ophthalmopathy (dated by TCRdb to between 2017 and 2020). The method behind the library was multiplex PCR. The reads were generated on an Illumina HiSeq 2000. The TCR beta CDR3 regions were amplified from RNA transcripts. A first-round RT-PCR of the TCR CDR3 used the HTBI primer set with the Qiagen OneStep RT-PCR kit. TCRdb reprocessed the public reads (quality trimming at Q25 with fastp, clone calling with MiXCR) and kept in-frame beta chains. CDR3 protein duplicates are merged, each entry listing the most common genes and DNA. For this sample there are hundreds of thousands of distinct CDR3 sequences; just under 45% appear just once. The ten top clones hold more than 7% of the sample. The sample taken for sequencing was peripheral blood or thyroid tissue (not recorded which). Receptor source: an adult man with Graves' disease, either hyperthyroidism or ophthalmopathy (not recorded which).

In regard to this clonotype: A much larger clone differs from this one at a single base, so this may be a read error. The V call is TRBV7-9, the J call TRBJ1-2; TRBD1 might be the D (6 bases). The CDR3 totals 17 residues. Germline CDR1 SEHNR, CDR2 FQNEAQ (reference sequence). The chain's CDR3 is CTSSESTGPVVGYGYTF. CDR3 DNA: TGCACCAGCAGTGAGTCTACAGGGCCCGTTGTCGGCTATGGCTACACCTTC.

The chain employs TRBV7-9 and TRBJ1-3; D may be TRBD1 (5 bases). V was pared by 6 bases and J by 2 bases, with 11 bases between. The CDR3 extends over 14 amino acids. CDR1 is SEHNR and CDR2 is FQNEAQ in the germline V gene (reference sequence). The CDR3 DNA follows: TGTGCCAGCAGTAGGTCGGGGGCTGGAAACACCATATATTTT. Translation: CASSRSGAGNTIYF.

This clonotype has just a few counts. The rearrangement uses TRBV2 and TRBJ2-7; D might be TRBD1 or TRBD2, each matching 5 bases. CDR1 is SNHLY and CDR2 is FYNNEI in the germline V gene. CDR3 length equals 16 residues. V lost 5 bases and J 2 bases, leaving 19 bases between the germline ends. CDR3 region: CASSYSPDGGTYEQYF. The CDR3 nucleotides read TGTGCCAGCAGTTACTCACCGGATGGGGGAACCTACGAGCAGTACTTC.

CDR3 DNA: TGTGCCATCAGTGCTAGAGATCGGGGGACAGGCACTGAAGCTTTCTTT. Amino acid sequence: CAISARDRGTGTEAFF. This chain links TRBV10-3 with TRBJ1-1; 8 positions agree with TRBD1. The germline V gene has CDR1 ENHRY and CDR2 SYGVKD. V lost 4 bases to trimming and J lost 4 bases; unmatched junction nucleotides: 11. This CDR3 is 16 amino acids long.